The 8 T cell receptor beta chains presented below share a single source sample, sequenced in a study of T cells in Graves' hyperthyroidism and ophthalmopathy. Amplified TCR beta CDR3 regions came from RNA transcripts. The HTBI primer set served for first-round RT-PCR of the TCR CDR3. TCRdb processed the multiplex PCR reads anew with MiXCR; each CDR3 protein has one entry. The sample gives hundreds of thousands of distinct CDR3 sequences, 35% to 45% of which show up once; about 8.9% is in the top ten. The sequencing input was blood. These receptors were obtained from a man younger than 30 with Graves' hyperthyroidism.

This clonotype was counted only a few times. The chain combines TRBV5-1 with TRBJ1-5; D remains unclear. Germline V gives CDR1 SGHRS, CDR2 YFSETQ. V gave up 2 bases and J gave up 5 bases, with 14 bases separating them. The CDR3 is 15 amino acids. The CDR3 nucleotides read TGCGCCAGCAGCTTTGTGGTAGGGCTTTATCAGCCCCAGCATTTT. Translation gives CASSFVVGLYQPQHF.

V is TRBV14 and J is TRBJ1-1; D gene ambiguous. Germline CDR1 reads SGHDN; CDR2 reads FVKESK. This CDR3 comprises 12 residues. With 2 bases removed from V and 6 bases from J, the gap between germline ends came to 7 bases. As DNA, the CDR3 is TGTGCCAGCAGCCAATTTAATGCTGAAGCTTTCTTT. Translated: CASSQFNAEAFF.

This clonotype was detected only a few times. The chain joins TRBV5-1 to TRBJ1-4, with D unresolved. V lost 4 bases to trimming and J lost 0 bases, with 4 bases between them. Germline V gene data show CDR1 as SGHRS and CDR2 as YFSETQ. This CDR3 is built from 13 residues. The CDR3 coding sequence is TGCGCCAGCAGCACAGCAACTAATGAAAAACTGTTTTTT. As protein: CASSTATNEKLFF.

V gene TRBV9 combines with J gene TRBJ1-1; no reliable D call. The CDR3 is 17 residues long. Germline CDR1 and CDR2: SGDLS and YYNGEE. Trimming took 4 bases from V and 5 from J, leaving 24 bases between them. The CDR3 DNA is TGTGCCAGCAGCCAAGATATAGCGGGAGCACAAGGGACTGAAGCTTTCTTT. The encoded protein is CASSQDIAGAQGTEAFF.

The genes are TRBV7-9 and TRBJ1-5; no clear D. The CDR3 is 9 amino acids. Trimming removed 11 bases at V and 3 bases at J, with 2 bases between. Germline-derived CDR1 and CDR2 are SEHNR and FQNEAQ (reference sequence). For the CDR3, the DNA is TGTGCCCCCAATCAGCCCCAGCATTTT. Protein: CAPNQPQHF.

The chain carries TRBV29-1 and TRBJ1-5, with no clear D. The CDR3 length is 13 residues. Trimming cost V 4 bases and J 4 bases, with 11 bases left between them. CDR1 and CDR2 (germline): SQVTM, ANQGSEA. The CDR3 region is CSVVWGLNQPQHF. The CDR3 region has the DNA TGCAGCGTTGTCTGGGGTTTGAATCAGCCCCAGCATTTT.

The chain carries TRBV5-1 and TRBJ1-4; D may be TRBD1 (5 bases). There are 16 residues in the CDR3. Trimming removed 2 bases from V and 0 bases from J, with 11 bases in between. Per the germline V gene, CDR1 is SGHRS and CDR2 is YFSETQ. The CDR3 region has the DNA TGCGCCAGCAGCTTACTAGACAGTTCAACTAATGAAAAACTGTTTTTT. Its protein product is CASSLLDSSTNEKLFF. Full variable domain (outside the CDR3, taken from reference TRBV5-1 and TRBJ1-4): KAGVTQTPRYLIKTRGQQVTLSCSPISGHRSVSWYQQTPGQGLQFLFEYFSETQRNKGNFPGRFSGRQFSNSRSEMNVSTLELGDSALYLCASSLLDSSTNEKLFFGSGTQLSVL.

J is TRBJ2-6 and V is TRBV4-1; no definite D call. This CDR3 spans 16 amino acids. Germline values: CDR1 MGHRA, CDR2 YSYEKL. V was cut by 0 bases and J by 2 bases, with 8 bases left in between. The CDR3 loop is CASSQDPLAGANVLTF. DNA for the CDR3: TGCGCCAGCAGCCAAGATCCCCTAGCTGGGGCCAACGTCCTGACTTTC.